Included here is one T cell receptor (beta chain) sequence, with context. Germline assignment: CDR1 GTSNPN and CDR2 SVGIG (reference sequence). The CDR3 is 12 residues long. Germline trimming cut 4 bases from V and 8 bases from J; bases unmatched to any gene: 4. These data belong to a study of T cell responses to AZD1222 COVID-19 vaccine. TCRdb's copy holds only in-frame clones and misses some; the assay was immunoSEQ multiplex PCR. The sample includes 120,000 or so clones, over 75% of them seen just once. The TCR sequence derives from an adult in good health. The genes are TRBV30 and TRBJ1-4; TRBD1 aligns across 7 bases. Sequences were derived from peripheral blood, sampled on day 0 of AZD1222 vaccination. The CDR3 loop is CAWTQGGEKLFF. CDR3 coding DNA: TGTGCCTGGACCCAAGGGGGCGAAAAACTGTTTTTT.